This T cell receptor (beta chain) was sequenced during a study of cytomegalovirus exposure and HLA in healthy donors. Using immunoSEQ multiplex PCR, the repertoire was profiled, and TCRdb retains in-frame clones only, with some absent. Seen here are 140,000 or so clones, over 80% observed once, and the top ten hold roughly 4.3%. Trimming pared 2 bases from V and 5 bases from J, leaving 15 bases between. CDR3 length: 15 residues. The germline gives CDR1 SEHNR, CDR2 FQNEAQ (reference sequence). The donors were in the approximately 120-subject validation cohort; that cohort was separate from the roughly 700-subject first cohort.

Material for sequencing was PBMCs. The rearrangement links TRBV7-9 to TRBJ1-2, with D hard to call. This receptor was taken from a man between 18 and 29 years old in good health and CMV-seropositive. The CDR3 loop reads CASSLFQESLYGYTF. The CDR3 DNA sequence: TGTGCCAGCAGCTTATTCCAGGAATCCCTTTATGGCTACACCTTC. Full variable domain (remainder filled in from reference TRBV7-9 and TRBJ1-2): DTGVSQNPRHKITKRGQNVTFRCDPISEHNRLYWYRQTLGQGPEFLTYFQNEAQLEKSRLLSDRFSAERPKGSFSTLEIQRTEQGDSAMYLCASSLFQESLYGYTFGSGTRLTVV.